This T cell receptor beta chain was sequenced for a study of shared T cell receptors in the human thymus. V was pared by 3 bases and J by 5 bases, with 22 bases between. CDR1 is MNHEY, CDR2 SMNVEV, per germline (reference sequence). The CDR3 contains 17 residues. The repertoire was sequenced with immunoSEQ multiplex PCR; TCRdb's copy has only in-frame clones and lacks some. The sample includes 65,000 to 70,000 clones, 90% to 95% of them seen just once. The sequence came from a human donor. Sequencing was performed on thymocytes. The rearrangement links TRBV27 to TRBJ1-1; D may be TRBD1 (5 bases). The CDR3 bases are TGTGCCAGCAGTTTCTCGGGGGAGAGGCAAAGAGTTACTGAAGCTTTCTTT. This translates into CASSFSGERQRVTEAFF.